These 10 T cell receptor beta chains were sequenced from one sample in a study of T cells in Graves' hyperthyroidism and ophthalmopathy. The CDR3 regions of TCR beta were amplified from RNA transcripts. When the TCR CDR3 underwent first-round RT-PCR, the HTBI primer set was used. TCRdb redid the calling of the multiplex PCR reads with MiXCR, one entry per CDR3 protein. The sample holds around 500,000 distinct CDR3 sequences, 22% seen once. Sequencing used blood. All receptors derive from a woman aged 70-85 years with Graves' ophthalmopathy.

This clonotype was found a few times. This chain joins TRBV28 and TRBJ1-1; D gene unclear. Trimming removed 4 bases from V and 9 bases from J, with 15 bases in between. The CDR3 has 13 residues. The germline V gene encodes CDR1 MDHEN and CDR2 SYDVKM. CDR3 residues: CASSSTPRRKAFF. Written as DNA, the CDR3 is TGTGCCAGCAGTTCAACTCCTCGACGGAAAGCTTTCTTT.

This clonotype was detected only a few times. CDR3 residues: CASSESGSLGGAQHF. The CDR3 coding sequence is TGTGCCAGCAGTGAATCGGGCTCCCTGGGGGGGGCCCAGCATTTT. The chain employs TRBV6-1 and TRBJ1-5; D may be TRBD1 (5 bases). The CDR3 is made up of 15 amino acids. Germline assignment: CDR1 MNHNS and CDR2 SASEGT. Between the trimmed V and J ends, which lost 2 bases and 11 bases, there was a span of 19 bases.

At least ten counts were recorded for this clonotype. The gene calls are TRBV7-3 and TRBJ2-7; 12 bases match TRBD2. This CDR3 region has 14 residues. The J segment lost 5 bases and the V segment lost 4 bases, leaving 3 bases of the junction unmatched. Germline loops: CDR1 SGHTA, CDR2 FQGTGA. CDR3: CASSSLAGGDEQYF. The CDR3 region has the DNA TGTGCCAGCAGCTCACTAGCGGGAGGCGACGAGCAGTACTTC.

The rearrangement uses TRBV19 and TRBJ1-2; possibly TRBD1 for D (5 bases). V lost 10 bases and J lost 0, with 6 bases in between. Germline CDR1 and CDR2: LNHDA and SQIVND (reference sequence). The CDR3 is 11 amino acids. DNA of the CDR3: TGTGCCACGGGGGCTAACTATGGCTACACCTTC. Protein sequence: CATGANYGYTF.

This clonotype was detected only once. The chain recombines TRBV6-1 with TRBJ2-1, with D hard to call. With 0 bases removed from V and 9 bases from J, the gap between germline ends came to 15 bases. From germline, CDR1 is MNHNS and CDR2 SASEGT. The CDR3 sequence is 15 residues long. The CDR3 DNA sequence: TGTGCCAGCAGTGAAGCGAGCTCTGGTAGGCGTGAGCAGTTCTTC. Its protein product is CASSEASSGRREQFF.

This clonotype was observed a few times. This chain uses TRBV20-1 with TRBJ2-7; 9 bases align to TRBD2. The germline V gene encodes CDR1 DFQATT and CDR2 SNEGSKA (reference sequence). This CDR3 spans 14 amino acids. The V gene end was trimmed by 5 bases and the J gene end by 5 bases; junction bases not matched to a gene: 10. Here the CDR3 DNA reads TGCAGTGCTTTTCCTAGCGGGATTTGGAACGAGCAGTACTTC. The encoded protein is CSAFPSGIWNEQYF.

As concerns this clonotype: This could be a read error, since a much larger clone is one nucleotide away. The rearrangement joins TRBV28 to TRBJ2-5; D is uncertain. Germline loops: CDR1 MDHEN, CDR2 SYDVKM. The CDR3 is made up of 12 amino acids. CDR3: CAGSRWSGGKYF. CDR3 DNA sequence: TGTGCCGGCAGTCGTTGGTCTGGTGGAAAGTACTTC.

This clonotype came up a few times. This chain connects TRBV30 to TRBJ2-1; 9 bases map to TRBD2. V lost 5 bases and J lost 3; bases outside the gene matches: 5. The CDR3 has 14 residues. Per the germline V gene, CDR1 is GTSNPN and CDR2 is SVGIG (reference sequence). CDR3 in amino acids: CAWSGTSSYNEQFF. The DNA for the CDR3 is TGTGCCTGGTCCGGGACTAGCAGCTACAATGAGCAGTTCTTC.

The chain is built from TRBV29-1 and TRBJ1-5, with D maybe TRBD1 (5 bases). CDR3 length: 14 residues. Trimming shortened V by 5 bases and J by 2 bases, and 13 bases separated the two germline ends. CDR1 SQVTM and CDR2 ANQGSEA come from the germline V gene. CDR3 bases: TGCAGCGTTACGTGGGGGATGGGCAATCAGCCCCAGCATTTT. Translation gives CSVTWGMGNQPQHF.

A few counts support this clonotype. The chain combines TRBV3-1 with TRBJ2-7; D is unclear. In germline, CDR1 is LGHDT, CDR2 YNNKEL (reference sequence). V was clipped by 0 bases and J by 2 bases, with 8 bases between them. The CDR3 runs to 14 residues. The CDR3 DNA follows: TGTGCCAGCAGCCAAGATACCTACGCCTACGAGCAGTACTTC. Encoded protein: CASSQDTYAYEQYF.